Presented here are 2 T cell receptor beta chains from one specimen sequenced in a study of cytomegalovirus exposure and HLA in healthy donors. The PCR used 60 Vbeta and 13 Jbeta primers. Sequenced by immunoSEQ multiplex PCR; TCRdb stores in-frame clones only, minus some. The sample yields more than 110,000 clones, approximately 73% seen once. The sequencing sample was made of PBMCs. Receptors were obtained from a middle-aged woman in good health and CMV-seronegative.

This clone was seen only once. The rearrangement joins TRBV6-5 to TRBJ2-7; a weak D match, TRBD1 (5 bases). Germline CDR1 MNHEY, CDR2 SVGAGI. CDR3 size: 14 residues. The V end was cut by 5 bases, the J end by 0 bases, with 11 bases between. The CDR3 sequence is CASSGRQTSYEQYF. CDR3 nucleotides: TGTGCCAGCAGTGGGCGACAGACCTCCTACGAGCAGTACTTC.

This clone was counted between two and nine times. J is TRBJ1-1 and V is TRBV10-2, with TRBD1 matching 11 bases. With V trimmed by 6 bases and J by 4 bases, 1 base remained unmatched. CDR3 size: 13 residues. The germline CDR1 and CDR2 sequences are WSHSY and SAAADI. This chain's CDR3 is CASRDRGLTEAFF. CDR3 nucleotides: TGCGCCAGCAGGGACAGGGGGCTCACTGAAGCTTTCTTT.